This entry is about one TCR beta chain. Per the original methods: Scientists estimated how many nucleated cells there were by amplifying reference gene primers. Measured with immunoSEQ multiplex PCR; TCRdb has only the in-frame clones, and not every one. The V and J calls and clone size are taken from that table; D and trimming were inferred from the DNA. The table shows 200,000 to 250,000 clones, with around 85% occurring only once. These data originate in a study of blood T cell repertoires in COVID-19. For the study at large: Acute and convalescent COVID-19 specimens originated in the United States, Italy and Spain. T cells, B-cell-depleted T cells, or PBMCs supplied cDNA or gDNA.

This CDR3 is 17 amino acids long. Germline CDR1 is LGHNA and CDR2 is YSLEER. Trimming cost V 2 bases and J 8 bases, with 22 bases left between them. This sequence originates from a man in his 60s with acute or convalescent COVID-19. Sequencing was carried out using peripheral blood. The chain employs TRBV4-3 and TRBJ2-1; tentative D call: TRBD2 (6 bases). The CDR3 DNA reads TGCGCCAGCAGCCAATCCGTGGGAGGCCGCGAGATGGATGAGCAGTTCTTC. Protein product: CASSQSVGGREMDEQFF.